Listed below are T cell receptor beta chains from one sample, sequenced in a study of shared clonotypes between healthy human individuals. Sequencing used immunoSEQ multiplex PCR; TCRdb keeps in-frame clones, though not all of them. The sample records about 980,000 clones, around 80% being singletons. Material for sequencing was memory CD4+ T cells sorted from blood. The receptor set was obtained from a man between 18 and 29 years old in good health. Each CDR3 is given with its conserved first and last residue. A D gene is named only where the DNA matches it firmly. Clone sizes are given selectively: once, few, many, or a class where the clone is expanded.

CAISESSSGNTIYF	TGTGCCATCAGTGAGAGCAGCTCTGGAAACACCATATATTTT	-	-	TRBJ1-3	TRBV10-3
CASSLLGGDSYEQYF	TGTGCCAGCAGCTTACTTGGCGGTGACTCCTACGAGCAGTACTTC	-	-	TRBJ2-7	TRBV7-9
CAISGGREETQYF	TGTGCCATCAGCGGGGGCAGGGAAGAGACCCAGTACTTC	-	-	TRBJ2-5	TRBV10-3
CASSTQGPIAKNIQYF	TGTGCCAGTAGCACACAGGGACCGATAGCCAAAAACATTCAGTACTTC	-	-	TRBJ2-4	TRBV19
CASSDRRVETQYF	TGTGCCAGCTCGGACAGGCGAGTGGAGACCCAGTACTTC	TRBD1	-	TRBJ2-5	TRBV18
CASSPTTRRDRDTQYF	TGTGCCAGTAGTCCCACGACTAGGAGAGACCGAGATACGCAGTATTTT	-	once	TRBJ2-3	TRBV19
CASREADVSGNTIYF	TGTGCCAGCAGGGAGGCAGATGTCTCTGGAAACACCATATATTTT	-	few	TRBJ1-3	TRBV6-5
CATSRDPGMNTEAFF	TGTGCCACCAGCAGAGATCCCGGGATGAACACTGAAGCTTTCTTT	-	-	TRBJ1-1	TRBV15
CAWRGQSYEQYF	TGTGCCTGGAGGGGACAGTCCTACGAGCAGTACTTC	TRBD1	-	TRBJ2-7	TRBV30
CASLAGAANIYEQYF	TGTGCCAGTCTAGCGGGGGCCGCTAATATATACGAGCAGTACTTC	TRBD2	-	TRBJ2-7	TRBV28
CAWNPSLGNTIYF	TGTGCCTGGAACCCTAGCCTAGGAAACACCATATATTTT	-	-	TRBJ1-3	TRBV30
CASSPGLPNTEAFF	TGCGCCAGCAGCCCGGGACTTCCAAACACTGAAGCTTTCTTT	-	-	TRBJ1-1	TRBV5-1
CASSYDGLNTEAFF	TGTGCCAGCAGTTACGATGGGCTTAACACTGAAGCTTTCTTT	-	once	TRBJ1-1	TRBV6-5
CASSTIGQGTYNEQFF	TGTGCCAGCAGCACCATAGGACAGGGAACCTACAATGAGCAGTTCTTC	TRBD1	-	TRBJ2-1	TRBV9
CASSLGQGKEKLFF	TGCGCCAGCAGCTTGGGTCAGGGAAAAGAAAAACTGTTTTTT	-	-	TRBJ1-4	TRBV5-1
CATRWGQGPYGYTF	TGTGCCACCAGGTGGGGACAGGGACCCTATGGCTACACCTTC	TRBD1	-	TRBJ1-2	TRBV5-5
CASSPDPFTDTQYF	TGTGCCAGCAGCCCGGACCCGTTCACAGATACGCAGTATTTT	-	-	TRBJ2-3	TRBV2
CASSLVTGTYGYTF	TGTGCCAGCAGCTTAGTTACAGGGACTTATGGCTACACCTTC	-	-	TRBJ1-2	TRBV7-8
CASRSGTADTGELFF	TGTGCCAGCAGATCCGGGACCGCCGACACCGGGGAGCTGTTTTTT	-	-	TRBJ2-2	TRBV11-2
CASSSTAPTGELFF	TGTGCCAGTAGTTCAACTGCACCCACCGGGGAGCTGTTTTTT	-	few	TRBJ2-2	TRBV19